This passage covers 13 T cell receptor beta chains from one sample sequenced in a study of shared clonotypes between healthy human individuals. Libraries were prepared by immunoSEQ multiplex PCR; TCRdb keeps only in-frame clonotypes and omits some of them. The sample comprises about 1.5 million clones, around 98% of which are singletons, and less than 0.55% rests with the top ten. What was sequenced was naive CD4+ T cells sorted from blood. Subset denoted: CD45RA+ positively selected. Receptors were obtained from a man aged 25-45 years in good health.

This rearrangement joins TRBV28 to TRBJ2-3, with no clear D. CDR3 length: 14 residues. V was shortened by 5 bases and J by 10 bases, with 19 bases between the two germline ends. CDR1 is MDHEN and CDR2 is SYDVKM in the germline V gene. Here the CDR3 DNA reads TGTGCCAGCAGTGCGACTCCTCACAGAGTCCCGCAGTATTTT. Its protein is CASSATPHRVPQYF.

V is TRBV28 and J is TRBJ2-7; D remains ambiguous. Germline values: CDR1 MDHEN, CDR2 SYDVKM. The CDR3 consists of 12 residues. The ends were cut back, 6 bases at V and 6 bases at J, with 12 bases in the middle. The CDR3 region has the DNA TGTGCCAGCAGAAAACGGACGGGCGAGCAGTACTTC. Amino acids: CASRKRTGEQYF.

This CDR3 reads CASFWQETQYF. The DNA for the CDR3 is TGTGCCAGCTTCTGGCAAGAGACCCAGTACTTC. The gene calls are TRBV6-6 and TRBJ2-5; D is uncertain. Germline CDR1 MNHNY, CDR2 SVGAGI (reference sequence). Between the trimmed V and J ends, which lost 8 bases and 2 bases, there was a span of 6 bases. CDR3 length equals 11 residues.

This chain connects TRBV2 to TRBJ1-2; 10 bases map to TRBD1. The trim removed 7 bases at V and 7 bases at J, leaving 12 bases unmatched. This CDR3 comprises 15 residues. Germline loops: CDR1 SNHLY, CDR2 FYNNEI. CDR3 DNA: TGTGCCAGCATGGGGGACAGGGGCTGGAAGGCTGGCTACACCTTC. Amino acid sequence: CASMGDRGWKAGYTF.

The chain joins TRBV27 to TRBJ2-7; perhaps TRBD1 as D (7 bases). The germline V gene has CDR1 MNHEY and CDR2 SMNVEV (reference sequence). This CDR3 spans 13 amino acids. Trimming removed 3 bases at V and 7 bases at J, with 13 bases between. CDR3 protein: CASSLKGAGEQYF. In DNA form, the CDR3 reads TGTGCCAGCAGTTTGAAGGGGGCGGGGGAGCAGTACTTC.

This chain uses TRBV2 with TRBJ2-3, with a weak D call TRBD2 (5 bases). V shed 4 bases and J shed 14 bases, with 22 bases lying between them. The CDR3 contains 14 residues. Looked up from germline, CDR1 is SNHLY and CDR2 is FYNNEI. CDR3 amino acids: CASSGVGSATPPYF. Written as DNA, the CDR3 is TGTGCCAGCAGTGGAGTTGGGAGCGCGACGCCGCCGTATTTT.

This clone appeared a single time. This rearrangement joins TRBV10-1 to TRBJ2-1; 9 bases agree with TRBD2. This CDR3 spans 15 amino acids. Germline V CDR1 and CDR2: WNHNN, SYGVQD (reference sequence). The V and J ends lost 3 bases and 7 bases, in that order; junction bases with no gene match: 7. This chain's CDR3 is CASSESLLAGNEQFF. CDR3 coding DNA: TGCGCCAGCAGTGAATCATTGCTAGCGGGGAATGAGCAGTTCTTC.

A single count supports this clone. The gene calls are TRBV28 and TRBJ2-1; tentative D call: TRBD2 (5 bases). Trimming removed 6 bases from V and 3 bases from J, with 9 bases in between. This CDR3 has 13 residues. Germline V CDR1 and CDR2: MDHEN, SYDVKM. The CDR3 DNA is TGTGCCAGCAGCAGAGGGATCTACAATGAGCAGTTCTTC. This encodes CASSRGIYNEQFF.

Notes on this clone: Other DNA variants within this sample encode the same CDR3. This chain links TRBV5-1 with TRBJ1-1; possibly TRBD1 for D (6 bases). The CDR3 sequence is 14 residues long. Trimming removed 2 bases at V and 1 base at J, with 9 bases between. Germline values: CDR1 SGHRS, CDR2 YFSETQ. Here the CDR3 DNA reads TGCGCCAGCAGCTTACAGGGAGGGAACACTGAAGCTTTCTTT. Protein: CASSLQGGNTEAFF. Combining the CDR3 with reference TRBV5-1 and TRBJ1-1 gives the whole variable domain KAGVTQTPRYLIKTRGQQVTLSCSPISGHRSVSWYQQTPGQGLQFLFEYFSETQRNKGNFPGRFSGRQFSNSRSEMNVSTLELGDSALYLCASSLQGGNTEAFFGQGTRLTVV.

This clone was picked up one time. This chain connects TRBV9 to TRBJ1-2, with D unresolved. The CDR3 is made up of 13 amino acids. Germline V lookup: CDR1 SGDLS, CDR2 YYNGEE. V lost 0 bases and J lost 7, with 10 bases in between. CDR3 sequence reads: CASSVGSYGGYTF. CDR3 bases: TGTGCCAGCAGCGTAGGATCCTACGGTGGCTACACCTTC.

With regard to this clone: The same CDR3 arises from other DNA sequences in this sample as well. This chain joins TRBV5-5 and TRBJ2-7; D is unresolved. V lost 3 bases and J 2 bases, leaving 12 bases between the germline ends. The CDR3 extends over 14 amino acids. Germline assignment: CDR1 SGHKS and CDR2 YYEKEE (reference sequence). Here the CDR3 reads CASSSTGRTYEQYF. Written as DNA, the CDR3 is TGTGCCAGCAGCTCCACGGGTCGGACCTACGAGCAGTACTTC.

The CDR3 region is CASSTEHTIYF. The CDR3 coding sequence is TGTGCCAGCAGCACAGAGCACACCATATATTTT. The genes are TRBV6-5 and TRBJ1-3; no clear D gene. Trimming removed 6 bases at V and 8 bases at J, with 8 bases between. Germline V lookup: CDR1 MNHEY, CDR2 SVGAGI. This CDR3 is built from 11 residues.

This chain links TRBV5-1 with TRBJ2-1, with no clear D. V was clipped by 0 bases and J by 6 bases, with 10 bases between them. The CDR3 consists of 14 residues. Germline-derived CDR1 and CDR2 are SGHRS and YFSETQ. The CDR3 DNA reads TGCGCCAGCAGCTTGGAGCTTCGGGTCAATGAGCAGTTCTTC. Translating gives CASSLELRVNEQFF.